One and the same sample provided the 20 T cell receptor beta chains below, sequenced in a study of blood T cell repertoires in COVID-19. Here immunoSEQ multiplex PCR was the method, and the copy in TCRdb shows in-frame clones only, minus some. The repertoire consists of about 35,000 clones, with approximately 82% occurring once and the leading ten covering about 42%. Sequenced input: peripheral blood. Receptors originate from a man older than 75 with active or convalescent COVID-19.

As regards this clone: Without the conserved terminal phenylalanine or tryptophan, this CDR3 likely stems from a read error. It is unclear where the CDR3 begins or ends on the DNA, so no DNA is shown, and the CDR3 is as TCRdb lists it. The gene calls are TRBV2 and TRBJ1-1. Germline loops: CDR1 SNHLY, CDR2 FYNNEI. Inclusive of both ends, the CDR3 amounts to 10 amino acids. The CDR3 spells CASMRGLFLT.

The chain employs TRBV6-5 and TRBJ1-1; D perhaps matches TRBD1 (6 bases). This CDR3 is built from 14 residues. V dropped 0 bases and J dropped 7 bases, with 12 bases sitting between them. Germline assignment: CDR1 MNHEY and CDR2 SVGAGI. Written as DNA, the CDR3 is TGTGCCAGCAGTTACTCGGGGGTCAGGGGTGAAGCTTTCTTT. This gives the protein CASSYSGVRGEAFF.

The rearrangement uses TRBV5-1 and TRBJ2-5; 10 bases are shared with TRBD2. The V and J ends lost 4 bases and 4 bases, in that order; junction bases with no gene match: 7. This CDR3 is 15 amino acids long. CDR1 and CDR2 (germline): SGHRS, YFSETQ. In DNA form, the CDR3 reads TGCGCCAGCAGCCGAGCGGGAGGGCCTTTAGAGACCCAGTACTTC. It encodes CASSRAGGPLETQYF.

CDR3 DNA: TGCGCCAGCAGCTATGGACTGGGAAAAGGGTACTACGAGCAGTACTTC. Residues: CASSYGLGKGYYEQYF. The rearrangement joins TRBV5-1 to TRBJ2-7, with a possible D match to TRBD2 (5 bases). Germline CDR1 SGHRS, CDR2 YFSETQ. V lost 3 bases to trimming and J lost 3 bases, with 19 bases between them. CDR3 size: 16 residues.

V gene TRBV7-9 combines with J gene TRBJ2-1, with 8 nucleotides matching TRBD2. Germline V gene lookup returns CDR1 SEHNR and CDR2 FQNEAQ (reference sequence). This CDR3 has 16 residues. Losses at the gene ends were 7 bases for V and 6 bases for J; bases not matched to a gene: 14. The CDR3 DNA reads as TGTGCCAGCAACTCTGGGGCGGGAGGCTACGTCAATGAGCAGTTCTTC. This encodes CASNSGAGGYVNEQFF. The complete variable domain, with remaining parts taken from reference TRBV7-9 and TRBJ2-1, reads DTGVSQNPRHKITKRGQNVTFRCDPISEHNRLYWYRQTLGQGPEFLTYFQNEAQLEKSRLLSDRFSAERPKGSFSTLEIQRTEQGDSAMYLCASNSGAGGYVNEQFFGPGTRLTVL.

This clone was picked up one time. The chain joins TRBV7-3 to TRBJ2-1; D is possibly TRBD2 (6 bases). This CDR3 spans 15 amino acids. Trimming removed 0 bases at V and 0 bases at J, with 6 bases between. Germline V gene data show CDR1 as SGHTA and CDR2 as FQGTGA. The CDR3 nucleotides are TGTGCCAGCAGCTTAACCGGGAGCTCCTACAATGAGCAGTTCTTC. It translates to CASSLTGSSYNEQFF. Supplemented by reference TRBV7-3 and TRBJ2-1, the full variable domain reads GAGVSQTPSNKVTEKGKYVELRCDPISGHTALYWYRQSLGQGPEFLIYFQGTGAADDSGLPNDRFFAVRPEGSVSTLKIQRTERGDSAVYLCASSLTGSSYNEQFFGPGTRLTVL.

The chain uses TRBV18 and TRBJ1-5; D is uncertain. The CDR3 contains 14 residues. Germline CDR1 and CDR2: KGHSH and LQKENI. Trimming stripped 3 bases from V and 4 bases from J, with 10 bases between. CDR3 sequence (DNA): TGTGCCAGCTCACCCCAAGACGGGAATCAGCCCCAGCATTTT. Amino acid sequence: CASSPQDGNQPQHF.

V gene TRBV4-3 combines with J gene TRBJ2-1, with 9 bases matching TRBD2. The length of the CDR3 is 17 residues. Germline CDR1 is LGHNA and CDR2 is YSLEER. With 0 bases clipped from V and 1 base from J, the junction kept 4 bases outside the gene matches. CDR3 amino acids: CASSQDAAGGSYNEQFF. In nucleotides, the CDR3 is TGCGCCAGCAGCCAAGATGCAGCGGGAGGTTCCTACAATGAGCAGTTCTTC.

This clone has a handful of counts. V gene TRBV28 combines with J gene TRBJ1-1; unclear D gene. The V and J ends lost 7 bases and 4 bases respectively, with 13 bases between them. The CDR3 is made up of 13 amino acids. Germline CDR1 reads MDHEN; CDR2 reads SYDVKM. The CDR3 loop is CASTPLSFTEAFF. In nucleotides, the CDR3 is TGTGCCAGCACCCCGCTATCGTTCACTGAAGCTTTCTTT.

The genes are TRBV13 and TRBJ2-1, with 7 bases aligning to TRBD1. The length of the CDR3 is 15 residues. Germline CDR1 reads PRHDT; CDR2 reads FYEKMQ (reference sequence). V lost 5 bases, J lost 4 bases, and 8 bases stayed unmatched. CDR3: CASSLRDSPYNEQFF. Written as DNA, the CDR3 is TGTGCCAGCAGCCTAAGGGACAGCCCTTACAATGAGCAGTTCTTC.

V and J are TRBV19 and TRBJ1-4, with D possibly matching TRBD1 (6 bases). This CDR3 has 13 residues. Trimming took off 9 bases at V and 6 bases at J, with 14 bases between the two ends. CDR1 is LNHDA and CDR2 is SQIVND in the germline V gene (reference sequence). The CDR3 DNA follows: TGTGCCAGCGCGTACAGGGTGGATGAAAAACTGTTTTTT. Amino acid sequence: CASAYRVDEKLFF.

V and J are TRBV3-1 (or the pseudogene TRBV3-2) and TRBJ2-7; 9 nucleotides line up with TRBD1. V was pared by 1 base and J by 2 bases, with 6 bases of the junction left unmatched. Germline assignment: CDR1 LGHDT and CDR2 YNNKEL (reference sequence). CDR3 length equals 16 residues. The CDR3 here is CASSQVPGQGTYEQYF. DNA for the CDR3: TGTGCCAGCAGCCAAGTTCCGGGACAGGGTACCTACGAGCAGTACTTC.

This clone was observed a single time. This chain joins TRBV6-2 or TRBV6-3 and TRBJ2-3, with 8 bases that match TRBD2. The junction had 10 bases not matched to a gene; V was cut back by 3 bases and J by 5 bases. Germline assignment: CDR1 MNHEY and CDR2 SVGEGT. The CDR3 consists of 16 residues. CDR3 protein: CASSYRGLAGVDTQYF. The CDR3 nucleotides are TGTGCCAGCAGTTATCGAGGGCTAGCGGGTGTAGATACGCAGTATTTT.

V and J are TRBV5-4 and TRBJ2-3, with D maybe TRBD1 (6 bases). Trimming took 4 bases from V and 10 from J, leaving 25 bases between them. CDR1 and CDR2 (germline): SGHNT, YYREEE (reference sequence). The CDR3 runs to 16 residues. CDR3 in amino acids: CASSRGGGQGLDAQYF. The CDR3 coding sequence is TGTGCCAGCAGCCGCGGTGGGGGTCAGGGGTTGGATGCGCAGTATTTT.

The V call is TRBV28, the J call TRBJ1-2, with 11 bases identical to TRBD1. V lost 7 bases and J lost 4; bases outside the gene matches: 8. This CDR3 has 15 residues. CDR1 is MDHEN and CDR2 is SYDVKM in the germline V gene. The chain's CDR3 is CASIVFGTGGYGYTF. CDR3 sequence (DNA): TGTGCCAGCATCGTATTTGGGACAGGGGGCTATGGCTACACCTTC.

The genes are TRBV4-2 and TRBJ2-3; D gene ambiguous. Germline CDR1 LGHNA, CDR2 YNFKEQ. Between the trimmed V and J ends, which lost 1 base and 1 base, there was a span of 9 bases. This CDR3 comprises 15 residues. CDR3 region: CASSQGAGGTDTQYF. In nucleotides, the CDR3 is TGTGCCAGCAGCCAAGGGGCAGGTGGCACAGATACGCAGTATTTT.

The chain couples TRBV7-2 to TRBJ2-2, with 7 bases fitting TRBD2. The CDR3 has 17 amino acids. CDR1 and CDR2 from the germline V gene are SGHTA and FQGNSA. Trimming cost V 1 base and J 4 bases; bases outside gene matches: 9. In DNA, the CDR3 is TGTGCCAGCAGCTTAGGTTCCAGCGGGGCCTTCACCGGGGAGCTGTTTTTT. As protein: CASSLGSSGAFTGELFF. Supplemented by reference TRBV7-2 and TRBJ2-2, the full variable domain reads GAGVSQSPSNKVTEKGKDVELRCDPISGHTALYWYRQSLGQGLEFLIYFQGNSAPDKSGLPSDRFSAERTGGSVSTLTIQRTQQEDSAVYLCASSLGSSGAFTGELFFGEGSRLTVL.

The chain couples TRBV6-4 to TRBJ2-1; unclear D gene. The V end was cut by 4 bases, the J end by 6 bases, with 10 bases between. Germline V gene lookup returns CDR1 MRHNA and CDR2 SNTAGT. This CDR3 comprises 13 residues. The CDR3 DNA is TGTGCCAGCAGTGTCGAGTACGCCAATGAGCAGTTCTTC. Translated: CASSVEYANEQFF.

The V call is TRBV7-2, the J call TRBJ2-5, with 7 bases lining up with TRBD2. With V trimmed by 3 bases and J by 4 bases, 5 bases remained unmatched. Germline-derived CDR1 and CDR2 are SGHTA and FQGNSA. The CDR3 sequence is 14 residues long. In nucleotides, the CDR3 is TGTGCCAGCAGCTTTACTAGCGTGGCAGAGACCCAGTACTTC. The encoded protein is CASSFTSVAETQYF.

The J gene is TRBJ1-5, the V gene TRBV2, with D possibly TRBD1 on 6 matching bases. The CDR3 sequence is 14 residues long. V dropped 7 bases and J dropped 7 bases, with 17 bases sitting between them. Germline V gives CDR1 SNHLY, CDR2 FYNNEI. The DNA for the CDR3 is TGTGCCAGCACAGGGGCAGGGAAGGTGCAGCCCCAGCATTTT. Its translation: CASTGAGKVQPQHF.